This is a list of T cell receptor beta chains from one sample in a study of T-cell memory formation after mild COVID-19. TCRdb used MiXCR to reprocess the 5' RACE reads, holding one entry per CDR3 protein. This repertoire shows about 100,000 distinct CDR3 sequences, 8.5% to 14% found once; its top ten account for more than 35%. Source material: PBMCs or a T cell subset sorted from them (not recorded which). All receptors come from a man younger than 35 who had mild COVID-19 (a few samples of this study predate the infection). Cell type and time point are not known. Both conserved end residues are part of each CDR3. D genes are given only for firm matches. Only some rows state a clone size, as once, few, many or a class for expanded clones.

DNA: TGTGCCAGCAGCGCCCGGGGGGTAGTAGCGGGGACCAGCTCCTACAATGAGCAGTTCTTC; CDR3: CASSARGVVAGTSSYNEQFF; D: TRBD2; V: TRBV5-5; J: TRBJ2-1; size: -; length: 20
DNA: TGCAGTGCTAGAGAGTGTGGGATCGGGGACACTGAGCAGTTCTTC; CDR3: CSARECGIGDTEQFF; D: -; V: TRBV20-1; J: TRBJ2-1; size: -; length: 15
DNA: TGCGCCAGCAGCTTGGTATCGATAAACTATGGCTACACCTTC; CDR3: CASSLVSINYGYTF; D: -; V: TRBV5-1; J: TRBJ1-2; size: many; length: 14
DNA: TGTGCCAGCAGCTCCGCGCAGGGGGCGCTGGTTGGTGGCTACACCTTC; CDR3: CASSSAQGALVGGYTF; D: TRBD1; V: TRBV5-4; J: TRBJ1-2; size: -; length: 16
DNA: TGCGCCAGCAGTAACCTCGCAGGGGACCCGAACACCGGGGAGCTGTTTTTT; CDR3: CASSNLAGDPNTGELFF; D: -; V: TRBV5-1; J: TRBJ2-2; size: -; length: 17
DNA: TGTGCCAGCAGCTTAGATTGGTACGGCAGGCCGAACACTGAAGCTTTCTTT; CDR3: CASSLDWYGRPNTEAFF; D: -; V: TRBV7-6; J: TRBJ1-1; size: few; length: 17
DNA: TGTGCCAGCTCACAGGGGGCTAATGAAAAACTGTTTTTT; CDR3: CASSQGANEKLFF; D: -; V: TRBV18; J: TRBJ1-4; size: -; length: 13
DNA: TGCAGCGTTGAATTTGGGGGCGGGCGGGAGACCTACGAGCAGTACTTC; CDR3: CSVEFGGGRETYEQYF; D: -; V: TRBV29-1; J: TRBJ2-7; size: -; length: 16
DNA: TGCAGTGCTAGAATCCCCCAAGCCTCTGGGGCCAACGTCCTGACTTTC; CDR3: CSARIPQASGANVLTF; D: -; V: TRBV20-1; J: TRBJ2-6; size: few; length: 16
DNA: TGTGCCAGCAGTTTCTCAGATGAGCAGTTCTTC; CDR3: CASSFSDEQFF; D: -; V: TRBV12-3/TRBV12-4; J: TRBJ2-1; size: few; length: 11
DNA: TGTGCCAGCAGCGGGACAGGGGGCAATGAGCAGTTCTTC; CDR3: CASSGTGGNEQFF; D: TRBD1; V: TRBV9; J: TRBJ2-1; size: many; length: 13
DNA: TGTGCCAGCAGTTCAGGGGCCCTAGCGAGCGACAATGAGCAGTTCTTC; CDR3: CASSSGALASDNEQFF; D: -; V: TRBV6-5; J: TRBJ2-1; size: -; length: 16
DNA: TGCGCCAGCAGCCAAGAGGTAGGGAGCAATCAGCCCCAGCATTTT; CDR3: CASSQEVGSNQPQHF; D: -; V: TRBV4-1; J: TRBJ1-5; size: few; length: 15
DNA: TGTGCCAGCAGTTACTCAGGGGGTGTTGGCGGCGGCGGGGAGCTGTTTTTT; CDR3: CASSYSGGVGGGGELFF; D: -; V: TRBV6-5; J: TRBJ2-2; size: many; length: 17
DNA: TGTGCCAGCTCACTCGGGGCCGCCGGTGGCTACACCTTC; CDR3: CASSLGAAGGYTF; D: -; V: TRBV6-2/TRBV6-3; J: TRBJ1-2; size: few; length: 13
DNA: TGTGCCAGCAGCCCGAAGACAGGGGGCGAGCAGTACTTC; CDR3: CASSPKTGGEQYF; D: TRBD1; V: TRBV7-7; J: TRBJ2-7; size: many; length: 13
DNA: TGTGCCTGGAGTTGGGGTAACGCTGAAGCTTTCTTT; CDR3: CAWSWGNAEAFF; D: -; V: TRBV30; J: TRBJ1-1; size: few; length: 12
DNA: TGTGCCAGCAGCTTCGGGGCTAGCGGGGCGTTCACAGATACGCAGTATTTT; CDR3: CASSFGASGAFTDTQYF; D: TRBD2; V: TRBV11-2; J: TRBJ2-3; size: -; length: 17
DNA: TGTGCCAGCCATCTGCTCGCGGGGGGCAGGGAGACCCAGTACTTC; CDR3: CASHLLAGGRETQYF; D: TRBD2; V: TRBV27; J: TRBJ2-5; size: -; length: 15
DNA: TGTGCCAGCAGGTCCGGGGGGGATGAGACCCAGTACTTC; CDR3: CASRSGGDETQYF; D: TRBD2; V: TRBV28; J: TRBJ2-5; size: few; length: 13
DNA: TGTGCCAGCAGCTTATCCTCAGTCTATGGCTACACCTTC; CDR3: CASSLSSVYGYTF; D: -; V: TRBV7-2; J: TRBJ1-2; size: -; length: 13
DNA: TGTGCCAGCAGAGGGCTGAGGGGGCGCGGGGAAAAACTGTTTTTT; CDR3: CASRGLRGRGEKLFF; D: TRBD1; V: TRBV6-5; J: TRBJ1-4; size: -; length: 15
DNA: TGTGCCAGCAGCTTCAGGGCCCAAGAGACCCAGTACTTC; CDR3: CASSFRAQETQYF; D: -; V: TRBV11-2; J: TRBJ2-5; size: -; length: 13
DNA: TGTGCCAGCACCCGAAGGCGGGAAACCCAGTACTTC; CDR3: CASTRRRETQYF; D: -; V: TRBV12-3/TRBV12-4; J: TRBJ2-5; size: few; length: 12
DNA: TGTGCCAGCAGTTCAGGGTTCGTCTATGAGCAGTTCTTC; CDR3: CASSSGFVYEQFF; D: -; V: TRBV6-2/TRBV6-3; J: TRBJ2-1; size: -; length: 13
DNA: TGCGCCAGCAGCTTGGGGACAGGGGAGCAGTACTTC; CDR3: CASSLGTGEQYF; D: TRBD1; V: TRBV5-1; J: TRBJ2-7; size: -; length: 12
DNA: TGCAGCGTTGGGGATTGGACCGCCTATGGCTACACCTTC; CDR3: CSVGDWTAYGYTF; D: -; V: TRBV29-1; J: TRBJ1-2; size: -; length: 13
DNA: TGTGCCAGCAGCTTATTTCGGGACACCTTCAACACTGAAGCTTTCTTT; CDR3: CASSLFRDTFNTEAFF; D: -; V: TRBV7-9; J: TRBJ1-1; size: few; length: 16
DNA: TGTGCCAGCAGCTCGCTAAGTGTTGGGGGGAATGAGCAGTTCTTC; CDR3: CASSSLSVGGNEQFF; D: -; V: TRBV7-2; J: TRBJ2-1; size: few; length: 15
DNA: TGTGCCAGCAGCCCTCAAGGTCGGGAGCAGTTCTTC; CDR3: CASSPQGREQFF; D: -; V: TRBV7-2; J: TRBJ2-1; size: -; length: 12
DNA: TGCGCCAGCAGTGAAAACGCAGGGTATAACTATGGCTACACCTTC; CDR3: CASSENAGYNYGYTF; D: -; V: TRBV10-2; J: TRBJ1-2; size: -; length: 15
DNA: TGTGCCAGCAGCCGTCGGGACCGAGGCTACAATGAGCAGTTCTTC; CDR3: CASSRRDRGYNEQFF; D: -; V: TRBV3-1; J: TRBJ2-1; size: few; length: 15
DNA: TGCAGTGCTAGAGATCCTGACGGACTAGGGCCCCAGCATTTT; CDR3: CSARDPDGLGPQHF; D: -; V: TRBV20-1; J: TRBJ1-5; size: few; length: 14
DNA: TGTGCCAGTAGTATTTGGACAGGGGGCCCGGGAGACCAGTACTTC; CDR3: CASSIWTGGPGDQYF; D: TRBD1; V: TRBV19; J: TRBJ2-5; size: -; length: 15